One sample yielded the 8 T cell receptor beta chains listed below, sequenced in a study of graft-versus-host responses after intestinal transplantation (dated by TCRdb to the early 2020s). Library method: the immunoSEQ multiplex PCR assay. TCRdb provides this immuneACCESS table in a form limited to in-frame rearrangements. Some clones are lacking; in checked studies, under half of them reflect an unresolved V gene, and why the rest are absent is not known. This sample lists approximately 88,000 clones; less than 95% were detected once. The top ten constitute approximately 0.19% of the sample. Reading the label with the study, this specimen's time point is: cells obtained before transplantation from donor or recipient. These receptors have no identified antigens. The sequencing used unstimulated CD4+ T cells sorted from spleen or lymph node cells, collected before transplant. The receptors were sampled from a human donor who was the organ donor for an intestinal transplant.

The rearrangement uses TRBV5-6 and TRBJ2-3; D unresolved. The germline CDR1 and CDR2 sequences are SGHDT and YYEEEE. The CDR3 has 13 residues. V dropped 0 bases and J dropped 5 bases, with 7 bases sitting between them. The CDR3 region has the DNA TGTGCCAGCAGCTTGGGGGCCGTAGATACGCAGTATTTT. Translation gives CASSLGAVDTQYF.

The V call is TRBV29-1, the J call TRBJ1-3, with a weak D call TRBD1 (5 bases). CDR1 and CDR2 from the germline V gene are SQVTM and ANQGSEA. The CDR3 covers 11 residues. The CDR3 DNA reads as TGCAGTGTTTTTGGGGGGAACACCATATATTTT. This encodes CSVFGGNTIYF. The whole variable domain, remainder taken from reference TRBV29-1 and TRBJ1-3, is SAVISQKPSRDICQRGTSLTIQCQVDSQVTMMFWYRQQPGQSLTLIATANQGSEATYESGFVIDKFPISRPNLTFSTLTVSNMSPEDSSIYLCSVFGGNTIYFGEGSWLTVV.

This chain connects TRBV27 to TRBJ1-1, with a weak D call TRBD1 (6 bases). Trimming cost V 6 bases and J 7 bases, with 18 bases left between them. CDR1 MNHEY and CDR2 SMNVEV come from the germline V gene (reference sequence). CDR3 length: 14 residues. The CDR3 DNA follows: TGTGCCAGCAGGCGGGGAGGGGGGCAGGGTGAAGCTTTCTTT. Protein sequence: CASRRGGGQGEAFF.

The V gene is TRBV11-3, the J gene TRBJ2-7, with 9 positions matching TRBD1. V dropped 5 bases and J dropped 2; count of bases not matched to a gene: 4. The CDR3 contains 14 residues. Germline values: CDR1 SGHNT, CDR2 YENEEA. CDR3 in DNA: TGTGCCAGCAGCCGGACAGGGGTTCCCTACGAGCAGTACTTC. Amino acids: CASSRTGVPYEQYF. Combining the CDR3 with reference TRBV11-3 and TRBJ2-7 gives the whole variable domain EAGVVQSPRYKIIEKKQPVAFWCNPISGHNTLYWYLQNLGQGPELLIRYENEEAVDDSQLPKDRFSAERLKGVDSTLKIQPAELGDSAVYLCASSRTGVPYEQYFGPGTRLTVT.

CDR3 in amino acids: CASSPDWGDIQYF. The CDR3 bases are TGTGCCAGCTCACCGGACTGGGGGGACATTCAGTACTTC. This chain uses TRBV18 with TRBJ2-4, with TRBD2 as a possible D gene (6 bases). Germline CDR1 and CDR2: KGHSH and LQKENI. The V and J ends lost 3 bases and 8 bases respectively, with 11 bases between them. The CDR3 has 13 residues.

With respect to this clone: One end of the junction does not line up with germline, which may come from a read error. V is TRBV6-1 and J is TRBJ2-1, with D possibly being TRBD2 (6 bases). The length of the CDR3 is 13 residues. From germline, CDR1 is MNHNS and CDR2 SASEGT. CDR3 nucleotides: TGTGCCACCGGAGGGTTTTCCTTCAATGAGCAGTTCTTC. As protein: CATGGFSFNEQFF.

The chain combines TRBV21-1 with TRBJ1-1; the table's D call, TRBD1, has no DNA check behind it. TRBV21-1 corresponds to a pseudogene. The CDR3 is 15 amino acids. The CDR3 spells CASSEVYRENTEAFF. DNA for the CDR3: TGTGCCAGCAGTGAAGTTTACAGGGAGAACACTGAAGCTTTCTTT.

A single count supports this clone. This chain links TRBV27 with TRBJ1-4; D uncertain. The V end was cut by 5 bases, the J end by 6 bases, with 13 bases between. Germline CDR1 reads MNHEY; CDR2 reads SMNVEV (reference sequence). This CDR3 is 14 amino acids long. The CDR3 is CASSPDRRYEKLFF. CDR3 nucleotide sequence: TGTGCCAGCAGTCCAGACCGGAGGTATGAAAAACTGTTTTTT.